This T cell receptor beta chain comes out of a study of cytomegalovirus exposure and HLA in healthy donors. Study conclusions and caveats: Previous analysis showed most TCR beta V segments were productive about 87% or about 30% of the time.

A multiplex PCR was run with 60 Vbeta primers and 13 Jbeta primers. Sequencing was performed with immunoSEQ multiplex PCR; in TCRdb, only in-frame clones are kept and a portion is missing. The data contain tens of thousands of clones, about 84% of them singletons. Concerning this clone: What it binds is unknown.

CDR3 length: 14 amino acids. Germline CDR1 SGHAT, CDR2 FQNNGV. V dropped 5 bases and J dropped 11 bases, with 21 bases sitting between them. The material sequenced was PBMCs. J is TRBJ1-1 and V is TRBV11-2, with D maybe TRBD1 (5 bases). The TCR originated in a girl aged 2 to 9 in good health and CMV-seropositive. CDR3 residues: CASSPGLSPLRAFF. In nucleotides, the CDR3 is TGTGCCAGCAGCCCGGGACTTTCCCCCCTAAGGGCTTTCTTT.